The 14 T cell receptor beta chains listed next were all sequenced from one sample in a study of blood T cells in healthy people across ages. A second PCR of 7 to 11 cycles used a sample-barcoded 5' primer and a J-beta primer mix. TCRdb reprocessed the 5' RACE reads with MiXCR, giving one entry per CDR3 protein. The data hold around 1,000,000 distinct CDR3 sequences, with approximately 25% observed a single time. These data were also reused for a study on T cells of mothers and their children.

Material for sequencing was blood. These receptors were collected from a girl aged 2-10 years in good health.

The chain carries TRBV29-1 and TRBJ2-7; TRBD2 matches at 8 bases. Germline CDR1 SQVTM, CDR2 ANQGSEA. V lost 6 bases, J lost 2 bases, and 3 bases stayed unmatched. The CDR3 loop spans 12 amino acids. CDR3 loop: CSVLAATYEQYF. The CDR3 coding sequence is TGCAGCGTACTAGCGGCTACCTACGAGCAGTACTTC.

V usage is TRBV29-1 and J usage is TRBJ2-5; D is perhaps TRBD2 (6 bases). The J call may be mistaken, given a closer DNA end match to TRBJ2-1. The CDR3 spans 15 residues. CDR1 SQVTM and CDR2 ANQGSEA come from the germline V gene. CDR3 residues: CSAEGGLPTYNEQFF. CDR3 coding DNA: TGCAGCGCGGAGGGAGGCCTTCCTACCTACAATGAGCAGTTCTTC.

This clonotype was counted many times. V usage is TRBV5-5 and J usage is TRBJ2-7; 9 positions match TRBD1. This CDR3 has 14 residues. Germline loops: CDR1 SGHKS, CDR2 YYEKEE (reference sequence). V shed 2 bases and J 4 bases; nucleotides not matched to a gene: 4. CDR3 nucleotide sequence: TGTGCCAGCAGCTTCCGGGACAGGGCTTACGAGCAGTACTTC. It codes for CASSFRDRAYEQYF.

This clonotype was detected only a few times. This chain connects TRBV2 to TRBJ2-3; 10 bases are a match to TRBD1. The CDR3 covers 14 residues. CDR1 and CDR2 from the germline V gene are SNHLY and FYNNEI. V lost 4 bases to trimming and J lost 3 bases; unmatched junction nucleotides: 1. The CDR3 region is CASSGQGATDTQYF. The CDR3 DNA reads TGTGCCAGCAGTGGACAGGGGGCAACAGATACGCAGTATTTT.

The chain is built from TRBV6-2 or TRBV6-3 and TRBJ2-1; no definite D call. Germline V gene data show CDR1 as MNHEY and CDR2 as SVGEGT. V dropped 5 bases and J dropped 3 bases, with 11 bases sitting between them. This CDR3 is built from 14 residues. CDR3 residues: CASSMGWGYNEQFF. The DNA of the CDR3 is TGTGCCAGCAGTATGGGGTGGGGCTACAATGAGCAGTTCTTC.

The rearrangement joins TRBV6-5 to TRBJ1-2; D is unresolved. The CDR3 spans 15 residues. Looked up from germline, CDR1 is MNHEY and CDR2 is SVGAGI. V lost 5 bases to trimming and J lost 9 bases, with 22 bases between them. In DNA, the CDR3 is TGTGCCAGCAGTGGGTTGGGTCTCGGCGATATTAGCTACACCTTC. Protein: CASSGLGLGDISYTF.

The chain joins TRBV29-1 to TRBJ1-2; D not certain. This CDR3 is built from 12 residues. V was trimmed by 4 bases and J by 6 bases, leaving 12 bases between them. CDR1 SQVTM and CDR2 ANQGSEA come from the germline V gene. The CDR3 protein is CSVGRNLDGYTF. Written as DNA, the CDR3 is TGCAGCGTTGGTCGCAACCTTGATGGCTACACCTTC.

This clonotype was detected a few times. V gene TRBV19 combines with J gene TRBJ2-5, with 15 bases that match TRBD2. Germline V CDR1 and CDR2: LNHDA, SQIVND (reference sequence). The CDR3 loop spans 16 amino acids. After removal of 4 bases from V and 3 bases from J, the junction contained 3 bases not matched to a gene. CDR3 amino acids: CASSTRTSGGEETQYF. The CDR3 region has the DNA TGTGCCAGTAGTACCCGGACTAGCGGGGGGGAAGAGACCCAGTACTTC.

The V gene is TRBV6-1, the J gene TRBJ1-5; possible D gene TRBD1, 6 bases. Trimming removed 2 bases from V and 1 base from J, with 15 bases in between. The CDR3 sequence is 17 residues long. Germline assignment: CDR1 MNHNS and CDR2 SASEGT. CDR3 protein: CASSEIGGRGSNQPQHF. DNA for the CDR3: TGTGCCAGCAGTGAAATCGGGGGGCGCGGGAGCAATCAGCCCCAGCATTTT.

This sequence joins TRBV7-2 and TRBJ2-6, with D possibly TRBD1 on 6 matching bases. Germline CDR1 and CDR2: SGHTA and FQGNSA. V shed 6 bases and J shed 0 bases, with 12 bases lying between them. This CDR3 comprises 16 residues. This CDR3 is CASRLDSGSGANVLTF. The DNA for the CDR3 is TGTGCCAGCAGACTGGACAGTGGCTCTGGGGCCAACGTCCTGACTTTC.

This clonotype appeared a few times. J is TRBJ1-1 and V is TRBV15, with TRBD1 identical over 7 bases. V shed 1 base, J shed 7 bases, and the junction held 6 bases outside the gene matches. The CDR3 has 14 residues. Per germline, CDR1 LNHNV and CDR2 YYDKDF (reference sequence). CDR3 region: CATSRGQGMNEAFF. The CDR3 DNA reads TGTGCCACCAGCAGAGGACAGGGAATGAATGAAGCTTTCTTT.

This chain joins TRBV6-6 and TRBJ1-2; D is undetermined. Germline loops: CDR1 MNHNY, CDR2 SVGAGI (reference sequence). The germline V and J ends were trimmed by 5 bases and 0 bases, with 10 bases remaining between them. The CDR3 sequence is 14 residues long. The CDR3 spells CASSIAQTNYGYTF. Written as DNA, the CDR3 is TGTGCCAGCAGTATTGCACAGACTAACTATGGCTACACCTTC.

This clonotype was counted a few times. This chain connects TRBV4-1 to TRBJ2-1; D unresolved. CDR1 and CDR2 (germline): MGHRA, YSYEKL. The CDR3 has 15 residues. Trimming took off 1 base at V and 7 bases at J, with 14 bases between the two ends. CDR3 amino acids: CASSQGHARMNEQFF. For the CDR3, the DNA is TGCGCCAGCAGCCAAGGGCACGCTAGAATGAATGAGCAGTTCTTC.

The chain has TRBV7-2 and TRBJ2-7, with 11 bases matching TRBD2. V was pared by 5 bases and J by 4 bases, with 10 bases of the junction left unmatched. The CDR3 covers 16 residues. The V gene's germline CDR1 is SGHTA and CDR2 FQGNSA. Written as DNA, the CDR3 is TGTGCCAGCAGCATTAGTTTGGGACTAGCGGAGTACGAGCAGTACTTC. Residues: CASSISLGLAEYEQYF.